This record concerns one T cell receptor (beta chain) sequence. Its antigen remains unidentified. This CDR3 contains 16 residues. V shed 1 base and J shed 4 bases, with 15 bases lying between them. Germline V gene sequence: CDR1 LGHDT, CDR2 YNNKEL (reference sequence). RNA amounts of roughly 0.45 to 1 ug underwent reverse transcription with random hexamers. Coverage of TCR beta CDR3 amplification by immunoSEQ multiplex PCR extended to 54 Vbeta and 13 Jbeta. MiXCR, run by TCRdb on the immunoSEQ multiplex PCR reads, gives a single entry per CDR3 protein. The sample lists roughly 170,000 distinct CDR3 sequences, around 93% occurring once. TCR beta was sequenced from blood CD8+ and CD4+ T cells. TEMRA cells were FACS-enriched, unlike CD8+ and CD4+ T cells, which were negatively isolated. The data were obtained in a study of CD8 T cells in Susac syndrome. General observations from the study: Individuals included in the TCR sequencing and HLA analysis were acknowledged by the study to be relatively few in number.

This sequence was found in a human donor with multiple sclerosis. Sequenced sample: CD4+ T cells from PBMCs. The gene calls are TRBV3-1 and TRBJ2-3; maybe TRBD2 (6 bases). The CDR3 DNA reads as TGTGCCAGCAGCCAAGTACCGGGAGACCCCTCAGATACGCAGTATTTT. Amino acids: CASSQVPGDPSDTQYF.